This is a list of T cell receptor beta chains from one sample in a study of blood T cell repertoires in COVID-19. Clones were sequenced by immunoSEQ multiplex PCR, and TCRdb holds only the in-frame ones, with some missing. The data hold 200,000 to 250,000 clones, with more than 75% observed a single time. The sequenced sample consisted of peripheral blood. The receptors come from a man between 45 and 60 years old who had recovered from COVID-19. The CDR3 runs from the conserved cysteine through the conserved F or W. The order of the fields is J gene, V gene, clone size, D gene, CDR3 protein, CDR3 DNA. A D gene is named only where the DNA matches it firmly. Only part of the rows carry a size: once, few, many, or a class if the clone is expanded.

J: TRBJ1-4; V: TRBV5-1; size: .; D: TRBD1; CDR3: CASSLARGRREKLFF; DNA: TGCGCCAGCAGCTTGGCCAGGGGGCGACGTGAAAAACTGTTTTTT
J: TRBJ2-7; V: TRBV30; size: .; D: TRBD2; CDR3: CAWSVIAGGREQYF; DNA: TGTGCCTGGAGTGTGATAGCGGGAGGGCGCGAGCAGTACTTC
J: TRBJ1-2; V: TRBV9; size: few; D: .; CDR3: CASSERGRGGYTF; DNA: TGTGCCAGCAGCGAGCGAGGTCGAGGTGGCTACACCTTC
J: TRBJ2-5; V: TRBV7-8; size: .; D: .; CDR3: CASSLDRAETQYF; DNA: TGTGCCAGCAGCTTAGACAGGGCGGAGACCCAGTACTTC
J: TRBJ2-3; V: TRBV6-4; size: few; D: TRBD2; CDR3: CASRTGLAGVPYTDTQYF; DNA: TGTGCCAGCAGGACGGGACTAGCGGGAGTTCCGTACACAGATACGCAGTATTTT
J: TRBJ2-3; V: TRBV6-5; size: .; D: .; CDR3: CASSHTNTDTQYF; DNA: TGTGCCAGCAGCCACACCAACACAGATACGCAGTATTTT
J: TRBJ2-1; V: TRBV29-1; size: .; D: TRBD2; CDR3: CSLGTSGRDEQFF; DNA: TGCAGCTTGGGGACTAGCGGGAGAGATGAGCAGTTCTTC
J: TRBJ2-6; V: TRBV5-1; size: .; D: TRBD1; CDR3: CASSLGGSLGPLGANVLTF; DNA: TGCGCCAGCAGCCTAGGGGGCAGTCTGGGCCCCCTCGGGGCCAACGTCCTGACTTTC
J: TRBJ2-1; V: TRBV14; size: .; D: TRBD2; CDR3: CASSQFPSGRSEQFF; DNA: TGTGCCAGCAGCCAATTTCCTAGCGGGAGGAGTGAGCAGTTCTTC
J: TRBJ2-5; V: TRBV5-4; size: .; D: TRBD2; CDR3: CASSPGLAGKETQYF; DNA: TGTGCCAGCAGCCCCGGGCTAGCGGGGAAAGAGACCCAGTACTTC
J: TRBJ2-4; V: TRBV28; size: once; D: .; CDR3: CASSLTALAKNIQYF; DNA: TGTGCCAGCAGTTTGACAGCACTAGCCAAAAACATTCAGTACTTC